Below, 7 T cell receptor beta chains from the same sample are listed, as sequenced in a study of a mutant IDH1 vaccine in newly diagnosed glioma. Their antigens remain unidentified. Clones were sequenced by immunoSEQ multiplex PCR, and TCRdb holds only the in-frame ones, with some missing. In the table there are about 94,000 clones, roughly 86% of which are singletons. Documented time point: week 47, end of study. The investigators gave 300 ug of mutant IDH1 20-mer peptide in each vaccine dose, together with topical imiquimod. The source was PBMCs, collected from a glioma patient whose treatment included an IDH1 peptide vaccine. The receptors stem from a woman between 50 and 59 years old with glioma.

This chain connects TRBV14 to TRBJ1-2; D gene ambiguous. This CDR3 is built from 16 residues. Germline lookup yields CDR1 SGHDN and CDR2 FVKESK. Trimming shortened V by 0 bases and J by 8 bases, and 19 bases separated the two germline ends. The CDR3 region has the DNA TGTGCCAGCAGCCAAGATCTAATGGACCCGCGGGGAGGCTACACCTTC. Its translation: CASSQDLMDPRGGYTF.

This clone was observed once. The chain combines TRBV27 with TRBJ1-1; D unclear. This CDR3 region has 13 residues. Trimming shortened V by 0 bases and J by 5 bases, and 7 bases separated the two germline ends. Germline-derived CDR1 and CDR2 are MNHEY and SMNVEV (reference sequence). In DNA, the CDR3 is TGTGCCAGCAGTTTATCGTGGGGTACTGAAGCTTTCTTT. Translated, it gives CASSLSWGTEAFF.

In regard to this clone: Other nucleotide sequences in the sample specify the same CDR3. The CDR3 nucleotides read TGTGCCAGCAGTTTATACGCGCTTAACACTGAAGCTTTCTTT. This translates into CASSLYALNTEAFF. The V call is TRBV28, the J call TRBJ1-1; no reliable D call. Per germline, CDR1 MDHEN and CDR2 SYDVKM. V lost 1 base, J lost 2 bases, and 8 bases lay in between. There are 14 residues in the CDR3.

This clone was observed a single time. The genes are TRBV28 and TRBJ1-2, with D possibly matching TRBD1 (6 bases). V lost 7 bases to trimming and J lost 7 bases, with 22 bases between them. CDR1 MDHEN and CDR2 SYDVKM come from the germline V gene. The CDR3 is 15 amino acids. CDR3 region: CASMGDGDILSGYTF. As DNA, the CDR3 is TGTGCCAGCATGGGTGACGGGGACATTCTGAGTGGCTACACCTTC.

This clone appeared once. CDR3 sequence reads: CASSESTSANEQFF. The DNA of the CDR3 is TGTGCCAGCAGTGAATCTACTAGCGCTAATGAGCAGTTCTTC. The chain is built from TRBV2 and TRBJ2-1; the match to TRBD2 covers 7 bases. With 2 bases clipped from V and 7 bases from J, the junction kept 5 bases outside the gene matches. Germline V lookup: CDR1 SNHLY, CDR2 FYNNEI. The CDR3 runs to 14 residues.

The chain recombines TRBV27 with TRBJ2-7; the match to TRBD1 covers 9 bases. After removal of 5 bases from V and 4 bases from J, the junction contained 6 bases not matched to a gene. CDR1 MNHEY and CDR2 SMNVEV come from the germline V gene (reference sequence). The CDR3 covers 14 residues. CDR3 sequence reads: CASSGGTGPYEQYF. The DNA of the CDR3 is TGTGCCAGCAGTGGCGGGACAGGGCCGTACGAGCAGTACTTC.

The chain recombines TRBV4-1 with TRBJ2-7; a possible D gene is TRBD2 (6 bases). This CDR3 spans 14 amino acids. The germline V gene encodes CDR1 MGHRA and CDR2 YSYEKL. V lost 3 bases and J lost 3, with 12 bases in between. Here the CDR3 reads CASSQGVADYEQYF. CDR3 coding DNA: TGCGCCAGCAGCCAGGGAGTAGCGGACTACGAGCAGTACTTC.